The 2 T cell receptor beta chains below all came from one sample that was sequenced in a study of T cell repertoires in cytomegalovirus infection (dated by TCRdb to about 2019). The sample was run on an Illumina HiSeq 1500. TCRdb reprocessed the public reads (quality trimming at Q25 with fastp, clone calling with MiXCR) and kept in-frame beta chains. Rows merge per CDR3 protein into single entries with the most common DNA and genes. This sample is represented by fewer than 550,000 distinct CDR3 sequences; 26% of them were singletons. The ten largest clones represent around 14% of the sample. Sequencing was carried out using PBMCs. The receptors were sampled from a human donor in good health (CMV status not recorded). Some clones in this sample may be carry-over from other donors' samples.

This rearrangement joins TRBV3-1 to TRBJ2-3; a weak D match, TRBD1 (6 bases). CDR1 is LGHDT, CDR2 YNNKEL, per germline (reference sequence). V gave up 4 bases and J gave up 6 bases, with 17 bases separating them. The CDR3 sequence is 15 residues long. CDR3 residues: CASSPRTAVRDTQYF. CDR3 DNA: TGTGCCAGCAGCCCGCGGACAGCTGTCCGCGATACGCAGTATTTT.

The chain combines TRBV29-1 with TRBJ2-1, with TRBD1 matching 8 bases. Germline CDR1 is SQVTM and CDR2 is ANQGSEA. The CDR3 sequence is 14 residues long. V dropped 8 bases and J dropped 0; count of bases not matched to a gene: 6. CDR3 nucleotides: TGCAGCTTTTGGACAGGGAACTCCTACAATGAGCAGTTCTTC. Translating it yields CSFWTGNSYNEQFF.